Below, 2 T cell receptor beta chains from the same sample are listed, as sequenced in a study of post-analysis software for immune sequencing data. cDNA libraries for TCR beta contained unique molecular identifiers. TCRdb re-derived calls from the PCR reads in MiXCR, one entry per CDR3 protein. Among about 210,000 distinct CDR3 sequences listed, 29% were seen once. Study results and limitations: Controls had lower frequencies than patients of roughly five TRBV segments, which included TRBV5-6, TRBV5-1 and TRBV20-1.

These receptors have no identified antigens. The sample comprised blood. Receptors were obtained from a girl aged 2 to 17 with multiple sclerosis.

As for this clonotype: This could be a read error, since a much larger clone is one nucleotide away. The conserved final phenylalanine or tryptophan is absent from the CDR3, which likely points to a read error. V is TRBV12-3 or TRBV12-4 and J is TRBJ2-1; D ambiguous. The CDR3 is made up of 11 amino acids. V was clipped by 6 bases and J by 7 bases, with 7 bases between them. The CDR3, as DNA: TGTGCCAGCAGCCCGGGTAATGAGCAGTTCTTA. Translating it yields CASSPGNEQFL.

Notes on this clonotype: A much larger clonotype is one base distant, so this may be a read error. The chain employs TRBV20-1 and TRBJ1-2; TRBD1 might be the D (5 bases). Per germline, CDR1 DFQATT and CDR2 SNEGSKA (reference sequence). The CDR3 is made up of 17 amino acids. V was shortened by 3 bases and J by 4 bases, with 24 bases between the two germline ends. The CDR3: CSASHTLCGAQGYGYTF. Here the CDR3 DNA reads TGCAGTGCTAGTCATACCCTCTGTGGGGCGCAGGGCTATGGCTACACCTTC.